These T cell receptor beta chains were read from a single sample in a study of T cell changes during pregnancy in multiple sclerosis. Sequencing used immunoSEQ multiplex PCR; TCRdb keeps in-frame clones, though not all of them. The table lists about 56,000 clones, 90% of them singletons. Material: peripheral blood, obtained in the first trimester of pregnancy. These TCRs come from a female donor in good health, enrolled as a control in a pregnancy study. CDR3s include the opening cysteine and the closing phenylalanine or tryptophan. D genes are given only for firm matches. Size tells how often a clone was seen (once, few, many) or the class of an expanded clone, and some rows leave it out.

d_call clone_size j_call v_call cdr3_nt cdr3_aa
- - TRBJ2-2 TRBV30 TGTGCCTGGGACCCCCCACCGGGACAGAACACCGGGGAGCTGTTTTTT CAWDPPPGQNTGELFF
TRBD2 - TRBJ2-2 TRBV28 TGTGCCAGCAGTTTTAGCGGGACCATGACCGGGGAGCTGTTTTTT CASSFSGTMTGELFF
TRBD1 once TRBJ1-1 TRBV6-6 TGTGCCAGCAGTCCGACAGGGGGCCTCACTGAAGCTTTCTTT CASSPTGGLTEAFF
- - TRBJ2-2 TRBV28 TGTGCCAGCAGTCGGGGGAGTCGGGACACCGGGGAGCTGTTTTTT CASSRGSRDTGELFF
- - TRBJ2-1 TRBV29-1 TGCAGCGTTAAGCCCCCTAATGAGCAGTTCTTC CSVKPPNEQFF
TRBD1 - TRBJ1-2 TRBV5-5 TGTGCCAGCAGCCCCACGGGACAGGGGTTCTATGGCTACACCTTC CASSPTGQGFYGYTF
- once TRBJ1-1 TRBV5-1 TGCGCCAGCAGAGTTACAGGGACCTACACTGAAGCTTTCTTT CASRVTGTYTEAFF
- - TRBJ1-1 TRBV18 TGTGCCAGCTCGACGGGGGTGAACACTGAAGCTTTCTTT CASSTGVNTEAFF
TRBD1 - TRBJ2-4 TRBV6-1 TGTGCCAGCAGTGCGGACAGGGGGCGGAAGGACGCCAAAAACATTCAGTACTTC CASSADRGRKDAKNIQYF
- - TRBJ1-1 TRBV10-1 TGCGGCTGGAACGGAGAGAACGGGGAGGCTTTCTTT CGWNGENGEAFF
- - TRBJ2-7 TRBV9 TGTGCCAGCAGCGTAGGGAATAGCGGCTCCTACGAGCAGTACTTC CASSVGNSGSYEQYF
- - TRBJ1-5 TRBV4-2 TGTGCCAGCAGCCCAACATCGGGGGACGGCAATCAGCCCCAGCATTTT CASSPTSGDGNQPQHF
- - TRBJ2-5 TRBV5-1 TGCGCCAGCAAGTCCCCTTGGGGCAGGGAGACCCAGTACTTC CASKSPWGRETQYF
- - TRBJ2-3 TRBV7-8 TGTGCCAGCAGCTTAGGGGCTAGAACTAGGAGTGATACGCAGTATTTT CASSLGARTRSDTQYF
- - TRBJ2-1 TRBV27 TGTGCCAGCAGGGAAGGAAAGGGGTCCTACAATGAGCAGTTCTTC CASREGKGSYNEQFF
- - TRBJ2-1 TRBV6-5 TGTGCCAGCAGTTACGACAGGAAAGCCAATGAGCAGTTCTTC CASSYDRKANEQFF
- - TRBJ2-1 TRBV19 TGTGCCAGTAGTATAGGGATCGGAGAGAGCTCCTACAATGAGCAGTTCTTC CASSIGIGESSYNEQFF
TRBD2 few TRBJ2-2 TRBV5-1 TGCGCCAGCAGTCCCTTCGATCGGGGGGGAACGAACACCGGGGAGCTGTTTTTT CASSPFDRGGTNTGELFF
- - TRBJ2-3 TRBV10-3 TGTGCCATCAGTGATGGGAGCGGGGATACGCAGTATTTT CAISDGSGDTQYF
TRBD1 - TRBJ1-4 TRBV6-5 TGTGCCAGCAGCTCGGACAGGCGGAATGAAAAACTGTTTTTT CASSSDRRNEKLFF
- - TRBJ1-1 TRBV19 TGTGCCAGTAGACCGGCGGGGGACACTGAAGCTTTCTTT CASRPAGDTEAFF
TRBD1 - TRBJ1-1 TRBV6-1 TGTGCCAGCAGTTGGGACAGGGGGACTGAAGCTTTCTTT CASSWDRGTEAFF
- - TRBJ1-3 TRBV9 TGTGCCAGCAGCCCCATCGGAGCGGGAAACACCATATATTTT CASSPIGAGNTIYF
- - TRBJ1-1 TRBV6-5 TGTGCCAGCAGTTACCTTTTTAACACTGAAGCTTTCTTT CASSYLFNTEAFF
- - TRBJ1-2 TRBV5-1 TGCGCCAGCAGCATGGGACCCTTGACACCCCCTTTAAACTATGGCTACACCTTC CASSMGPLTPPLNYGYTF
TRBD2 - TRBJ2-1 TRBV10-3 TGTGCCATCAGTGAGTCGACTAGCAGCTACAATGAGCAGTTCTTC CAISESTSSYNEQFF
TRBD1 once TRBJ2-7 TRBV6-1 TGTGCCAGCAGTGAAGAAGAAAACAGGGGGCTGAAGTACTTC CASSEEENRGLKYF
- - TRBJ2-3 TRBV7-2 TGTGCCAGCAGCTTACAGCGACCCACAGATACGCAGTATTTT CASSLQRPTDTQYF
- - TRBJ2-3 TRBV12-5 TGTGCTAGTGGTATATCAGATACGCAGTATTTT CASGISDTQYF
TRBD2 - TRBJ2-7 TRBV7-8 TGTGCCAGCAGCTCGGGACTAGCGGGAGGGCCATCCTACGAGCAGTACTTC CASSSGLAGGPSYEQYF
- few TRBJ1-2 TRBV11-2 TGTGCCAGCAGCTTAGGTCGGGCGGGGGCGAGTGTGGGATACACCTTC CASSLGRAGASVGYTF
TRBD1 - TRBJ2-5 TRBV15 TGTGCCACCAGCAGTGGACAGGGACAAGAGACCCAGTACTTC CATSSGQGQETQYF
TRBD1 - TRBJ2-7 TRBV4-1 TGCGCCAGCAGCGGTCGACAGGGGAGCTACGAGCAGTACTTC CASSGRQGSYEQYF
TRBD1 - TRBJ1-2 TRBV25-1 TGTGCCAGCAGTGAAGCGACAGGGGGCTTAAGCTACACCTTC CASSEATGGLSYTF
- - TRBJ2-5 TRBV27 TGTGCCAGCAGTTCCGGCATTGGGGCCCAAGAGACCCAGTACTTC CASSSGIGAQETQYF
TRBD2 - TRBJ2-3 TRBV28 TGTGCCAGCAGTTTCCCAAAGGATCTAGCGGTTGGTACGCAGTATTTT CASSFPKDLAVGTQYF
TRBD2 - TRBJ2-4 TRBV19 TGTGCCAGTAGTACCGACCTAGCGGGATCTCTAGGAGGCATTCAGTACTTC CASSTDLAGSLGGIQYF
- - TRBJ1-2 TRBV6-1 TGTGCCAGCAGTGAATTCGGGGTCTCTAACTATGGCTACACCTTC CASSEFGVSNYGYTF
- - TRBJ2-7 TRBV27 TGTGCCAGCAGTTTTCTGATGGCACCTAGGTGGGAGCAGTACTTC CASSFLMAPRWEQYF
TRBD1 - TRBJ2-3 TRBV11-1 TGTGCCAGCAGCCCCGGACAGGGATCTAGCACAGATACGCAGTATTTT CASSPGQGSSTDTQYF
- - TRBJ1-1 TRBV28 TGTGCCAGCAAACCCAGTTTGACAGCGACAAAGGGCACTGAAGCTTTCTTT CASKPSLTATKGTEAFF
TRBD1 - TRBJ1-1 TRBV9 TGTGCCAGCAGCGCAGGGGGTGGCACTGAAGCTTTCTTT CASSAGGGTEAFF
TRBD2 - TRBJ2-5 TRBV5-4 TGTGCCAGCAGCCAGGGAGGGCCTGTCCGGGGGGTAGGCCAGTACTTC CASSQGGPVRGVGQYF
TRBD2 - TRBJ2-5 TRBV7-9 TGTGCCAGCAGCTCGAGGGCTGGGCTAGCGGGAGTAGAGACCCAGTACTTC CASSSRAGLAGVETQYF
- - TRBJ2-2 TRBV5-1 TGCGCCAGCAGCTTGGCCGCCGGGATCACCGGGGAGCTGTTTTTT CASSLAAGITGELFF
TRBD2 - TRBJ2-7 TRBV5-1 TGCGCCAGCAGCCCCGGGACTAGCGGGATAGGCTACGAGCAGTACTTC CASSPGTSGIGYEQYF
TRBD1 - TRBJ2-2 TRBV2 TGTGCCAGCAGTGGGGGACAGGGGGCAGCCGGGGAGCTGTTTTTT CASSGGQGAAGELFF
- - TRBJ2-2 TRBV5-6 TGTGCCAGCAGCTTGGCTTTAGCTTCCACCGGGGAGCTGTTTTTT CASSLALASTGELFF
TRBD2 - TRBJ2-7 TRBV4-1 TGCGCCAGCAGCCTCGCTAGCGGGAGGGCAATATACGAGCAGTACTTC CASSLASGRAIYEQYF
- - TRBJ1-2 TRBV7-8 TGTGCCAGCAGCATCGACAGGAGGCCCTATGGCTACACCTTC CASSIDRRPYGYTF
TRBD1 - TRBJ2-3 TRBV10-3 TGTGCCATCAGAGTCGCCGGGACAGGTTCTACAGATACGCAGTATTTT CAIRVAGTGSTDTQYF
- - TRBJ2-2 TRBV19 TGTGCCAGTAGCCTCAGTCGCGCGGTGGACGGGGAGCTGTTTTTT CASSLSRAVDGELFF
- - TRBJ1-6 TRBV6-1 TGTGCCAGCAGTGAAGACAGCTCCTATAATTCACCCCTCCACTTT CASSEDSSYNSPLHF
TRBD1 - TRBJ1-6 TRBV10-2 TGCGCCAGCAGCTGGGACAGGACGAATTCACCCCTCCACTTT CASSWDRTNSPLHF
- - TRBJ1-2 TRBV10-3 TGTGCCATCAGTCGATCCGGGAACGGCTACACCTTC CAISRSGNGYTF